This entry features one T cell receptor (beta chain) sequence. Its cognate antigen is unknown. Treatment here: some 20 received Ad26.COV2.S at low or high dose, single or two shots; roughly five received placebo; per-sample allocation not given. All samples were drawn on day 63, counting from the first vaccine or placebo injection. An adult of 18-55 years in Boston served as donor. What was given as vaccine was an Ad26 vector encoding Wuhan-strain SARS-CoV-2 spike. From germline, CDR1 is MNHNS and CDR2 SASEGT. CDR3 size: 15 residues. After removal of 1 base from V and 8 bases from J, the junction contained 6 bases not matched to a gene. Measured with immunoSEQ multiplex PCR; TCRdb has only the in-frame clones, and not every one. The sample holds hundreds of thousands of clones, 80% to 95% seen once. The source of the sample is a study of Ad26.COV2.S vaccination and SARS-CoV-2 variants. Study outcomes and limitations: Breadth measured for non-spike TCRs was similar across vaccine and placebo recipients.

V is TRBV6-1 and J is TRBJ2-2; 8 positions agree with TRBD2. This material consisted of peripheral blood, taken in a trial of Ad26.COV2.S vaccine versus placebo. This sequence was found in a person between 18 and 65 years old who received the Ad26.COV2.S COVID-19 vaccine or a placebo. The CDR3 region is CASSEVRASGGELFF. Here the CDR3 DNA reads TGTGCCAGCAGTGAAGTCAGGGCTAGCGGGGGGGAGCTGTTTTTT.